This entry lists 25 T cell receptor beta chains sequenced from one sample in a study of spatial heterogeneity in lung cancer. Indicated time point: sample taken at primary tumor resection. Unsorted whole RNA samples from tumor, nontumor lung or frozen PBMC were sequenced. TCRdb re-analysed the 5' RACE reads in MiXCR, keeping a single row per CDR3 protein. The profile shows tens of thousands of distinct CDR3 sequences, more than 15% of them singletons. Sequencing used PBMCs, obtained at surgery. All receptors derive from a male donor with early-stage non-small cell lung cancer.

This clonotype was found once. This sequence joins TRBV20-1 and TRBJ1-1; a possible D gene is TRBD1 (5 bases). The V and J ends lost 1 base and 2 bases respectively, with 14 bases between them. This CDR3 region has 15 residues. Looked up from germline, CDR1 is DFQATT and CDR2 is SNEGSKA (reference sequence). CDR3 in amino acids: CSARVQGYSNTEAFF. In nucleotides, the CDR3 is TGCAGTGCTAGAGTGCAGGGCTATTCAAACACTGAAGCTTTCTTT.

This clonotype was observed a handful of times. V is TRBV7-2 and J is TRBJ1-1, with a possible D match to TRBD1 (5 bases). Germline V gene sequence: CDR1 SGHTA, CDR2 FQGNSA. CDR3 length: 14 amino acids. Trimming left V 5 bases short and J 5 bases short, with 15 bases between. CDR3 DNA: TGTGCCAGCAGCACTTTAGGGGCGGGGACTGAAGCTTTCTTT. Amino acid sequence: CASSTLGAGTEAFF.

This clonotype was counted a few times. J is TRBJ2-3 and V is TRBV15; 7 nucleotides align to TRBD1. From germline, CDR1 is LNHNV and CDR2 YYDKDF (reference sequence). The CDR3 has 15 residues. Trimming took 8 bases from V and 2 from J; bases not matched to a gene: 10. For the CDR3, the DNA is TGTGCCACCCGCCTGACAGGGATAGCCACAGATACGCAGTATTTT. This gives the protein CATRLTGIATDTQYF.

This clonotype was detected ten times or more. The rearrangement uses TRBV2 and TRBJ1-1; 9 nucleotides align to TRBD1. V lost 7 bases to trimming and J lost 6 bases; unmatched junction nucleotides: 6. This CDR3 has 13 amino acids. CDR1 is SNHLY, CDR2 FYNNEI, per germline. The CDR3 loop reads CASNPQGAAEAFF. CDR3 nucleotide sequence: TGTGCCAGCAACCCACAGGGGGCCGCTGAAGCTTTCTTT.

This chain links TRBV7-9 with TRBJ2-2, with a weak D call TRBD2 (5 bases). Germline V gene data show CDR1 as SEHNR and CDR2 as FQNEAQ (reference sequence). V shed 3 bases and J shed 8 bases, with 16 bases lying between them. CDR3 length: 15 amino acids. This CDR3 is CASSFATTRAGELFF. In nucleotides, the CDR3 is TGTGCCAGCAGCTTCGCGACTACACGGGCGGGGGAGCTGTTTTTT.

This clonotype has just one count. The chain couples TRBV9 to TRBJ2-7, with 11 bases lining up with TRBD2. The V segment lost 0 bases and the J segment 6 bases; nucleotides outside the gene matches: 2. CDR3 size: 14 residues. Germline V gene sequence: CDR1 SGDLS, CDR2 YYNGEE. CDR3 DNA: TGTGCCAGCAGCGTAGCCGGGACTAGCGGCGAGCAGTACTTC. Translating gives CASSVAGTSGEQYF.

There are a few counts of this clonotype. The V call is TRBV7-6, the J call TRBJ2-1, with 8 bases that match TRBD1. V dropped 4 bases and J dropped 10; count of bases not matched to a gene: 6. Germline V gives CDR1 SGHVS, CDR2 FNYEAQ. There are 13 residues in the CDR3. CDR3 residues: CASSSIGTGEQFF. Written as DNA, the CDR3 is TGTGCCAGCAGCTCAATCGGGACAGGCGAGCAGTTCTTC.

The chain uses TRBV29-1 and TRBJ2-5; TRBD2 matches at 11 bases. Germline V gene lookup returns CDR1 SQVTM and CDR2 ANQGSEA. The trim removed 4 bases at V and 5 bases at J, leaving 0 bases unmatched. This CDR3 is 12 amino acids long. The DNA for the CDR3 is TGCAGCGTTGGGACTAGCGGGGAGACCCAGTACTTC. This gives the protein CSVGTSGETQYF.

J is TRBJ2-7 and V is TRBV5-1; D perhaps matches TRBD2 (7 bases). V was cut by 4 bases and J by 7 bases, with 18 bases left in between. Germline V gene lookup returns CDR1 SGHRS and CDR2 YFSETQ. The CDR3 totals 14 residues. The CDR3 is CASSQLGGLGEQYF. CDR3 bases: TGCGCCAGCAGCCAACTCGGGGGGCTGGGTGAGCAGTACTTC.

This chain uses TRBV19 with TRBJ1-4; D not certain. The germline gives CDR1 LNHDA, CDR2 SQIVND (reference sequence). V was cut by 7 bases and J by 5 bases, with 14 bases left in between. This CDR3 is 14 amino acids long. The chain's CDR3 is CASTIPGFNEKLFF. CDR3 DNA sequence: TGTGCCAGTACGATCCCCGGATTCAATGAAAAACTGTTTTTT.

The J gene is TRBJ2-1, the V gene TRBV5-5, with 7 bases lining up with TRBD2. The ends lost 2 bases at V and 0 bases at J; junction bases unmatched: 5. This CDR3 is 16 amino acids long. From germline, CDR1 is SGHKS and CDR2 YYEKEE (reference sequence). CDR3 region: CASSFGLAVSYNEQFF. CDR3 bases: TGTGCCAGCAGCTTTGGTCTAGCGGTCTCCTACAATGAGCAGTTCTTC.

This clonotype was seen only a few times. The V and J genes are TRBV6-2 or TRBV6-3 and TRBJ1-2; a possible D gene is TRBD1 (6 bases). Trimming removed 0 bases from V and 3 bases from J, with 11 bases in between. Germline V CDR1 and CDR2: MNHEY, SVGEGT. The CDR3 spans 15 residues. In DNA, the CDR3 is TGTGCCAGCAGTTACTCGTCAGGGGAGGACTATGGCTACACCTTC. Protein sequence: CASSYSSGEDYGYTF.

This clonotype has more than one count but fewer than ten. The V call is TRBV30, the J call TRBJ2-7, with no clear D. Germline CDR1 reads GTSNPN; CDR2 reads SVGIG (reference sequence). This CDR3 is 11 amino acids long. Trimming removed 6 bases from V and 4 bases from J, with 10 bases in between. The CDR3: CACSIGYEQYF. CDR3 bases: TGTGCCTGTAGTATCGGGTACGAGCAGTACTTC.

The sample holds a few counts of this clonotype. This chain uses TRBV5-1 with TRBJ2-7; TRBD2 agrees at 8 bases. There are 17 residues in the CDR3. V shed 0 bases and J 0 bases; nucleotides not matched to a gene: 8. Germline loops: CDR1 SGHRS, CDR2 YFSETQ. CDR3 residues: CASSLDGSGASSYEQYF. The CDR3 nucleotides read TGCGCCAGCAGCTTGGATGGTAGCGGGGCCAGCTCCTACGAGCAGTACTTC.

This sequence joins TRBV4-3 and TRBJ2-7, with TRBD1 as a possible D gene (7 bases). Trimming took 0 bases from V and 3 from J, leaving 9 bases between them. The CDR3 has 14 residues. CDR1 and CDR2 from the germline V gene are LGHNA and YSLEER. DNA of the CDR3: TGCGCCAGCAGCCAAGACAGGGGGGACTACGAGCAGTACTTC. It translates to CASSQDRGDYEQYF.

This clonotype was picked up a small number of times. V gene TRBV6-2 or TRBV6-3 combines with J gene TRBJ2-7; D unresolved. Trimming removed 1 base from V and 3 bases from J, with 7 bases in between. Germline lookup yields CDR1 MNHEY and CDR2 SVGEGT. CDR3 length: 13 amino acids. The CDR3 DNA reads as TGTGCCAGCAGTTACTGGCAGAACTACGAGCAGTACTTC. The encoded protein is CASSYWQNYEQYF.

This clonotype was seen a few times. Relative to the germline gene, one junction end is altered; a read error may explain this. The chain employs TRBV4-3 and TRBJ1-6; D call uncertain. The germline V gene encodes CDR1 LGHNA and CDR2 YSLEER. This CDR3 spans 16 amino acids. The DNA for the CDR3 is TGCGCCAGCAGTCCTGGCGCGGACGGGTTAAATTCACCCGTCCACTTT. This translates into CASSPGADGLNSPVHF.

This clonotype was recorded only once. The chain joins TRBV5-1 to TRBJ2-5; the D gene could be TRBD1 or TRBD2 (5 bases each). Germline values: CDR1 SGHRS, CDR2 YFSETQ. The CDR3 is 16 amino acids. Trimming removed 0 bases at V and 5 bases at J, with 17 bases between. CDR3 DNA: TGCGCCAGCAGCTTGGCCAATTTTGCAGGGACCGAGACCCAGTACTTC. Protein product: CASSLANFAGTETQYF.

This clonotype was observed many times. This chain connects TRBV9 to TRBJ2-7; D is undetermined. Germline assignment: CDR1 SGDLS and CDR2 YYNGEE. The CDR3 sequence is 15 residues long. V gave up 0 bases and J gave up 3 bases, with 13 bases separating them. The CDR3 here is CASSVDQASHYEQYF. Written as DNA, the CDR3 is TGTGCCAGCAGCGTAGATCAGGCATCCCACTACGAGCAGTACTTC.

A few counts support this clonotype. CDR3 protein: CASSPFPAVVDTQYF. The CDR3 nucleotides are TGTGCCAGCTCACCTTTTCCCGCAGTCGTCGATACGCAGTATTTT. V usage is TRBV18 and J usage is TRBJ2-3; D is unclear. Trimming left V 3 bases short and J 6 bases short, with 16 bases between. Germline values: CDR1 KGHSH, CDR2 LQKENI. This CDR3 contains 15 residues.

The V call is TRBV9, the J call TRBJ1-5, with D possibly TRBD1 on 6 matching bases. The CDR3 runs 13 residues. Trimming took off 1 base at V and 9 bases at J, with 11 bases between the two ends. CDR1 and CDR2 from the germline V gene are SGDLS and YYNGEE. Here the CDR3 DNA reads TGTGCCAGCAGCGTAAGGGGGGCAGGGCCCCAGCATTTT. Translated: CASSVRGAGPQHF.

In its sample, this clonotype was seen a few times. The gene calls are TRBV5-1 and TRBJ2-1, with TRBD2 matching over 9 bases. V shed 0 bases, J shed 4 bases, and the junction held 5 bases outside the gene matches. Germline V gene lookup returns CDR1 SGHRS and CDR2 YFSETQ. There are 16 residues in the CDR3. The CDR3 DNA reads TGCGCCAGCAGCTTGGGTAGCGGGAGTAGATACAATGAGCAGTTCTTC. Translation gives CASSLGSGSRYNEQFF.

The chain is built from TRBV5-1 and TRBJ2-7; D is unresolved. This CDR3 has 16 amino acids. Germline assignment: CDR1 SGHRS and CDR2 YFSETQ. V was cut by 1 base and J by 4 bases, with 18 bases left in between. The CDR3 DNA follows: TGCGCCAGCAGCTTGTCCCATGGCAGAGACCTTTACGAGCAGTACTTC. This codes for CASSLSHGRDLYEQYF. Variable domain in full (rest from reference TRBV5-1 and TRBJ2-7): KAGVTQTPRYLIKTRGQQVTLSCSPISGHRSVSWYQQTPGQGLQFLFEYFSETQRNKGNFPGRFSGRQFSNSRSEMNVSTLELGDSALYLCASSLSHGRDLYEQYFGPGTRLTVT.

The gene calls are TRBV20-1 and TRBJ2-7; TRBD1 is a possible D gene (6 bases). Trimming cost V 0 bases and J 0 bases, with 12 bases left between them. This CDR3 contains 15 residues. The germline CDR1 and CDR2 sequences are DFQATT and SNEGSKA (reference sequence). This CDR3 is CSARDLRDNSYEQYF. The CDR3 coding sequence is TGCAGTGCTAGAGATTTGAGGGACAACTCCTACGAGCAGTACTTC.

A few counts support this clonotype. The rearrangement uses TRBV6-1 and TRBJ1-6; D possibly corresponds to TRBD1 (5 bases). V was clipped by 1 base and J by 6 bases, with 10 bases between them. Germline CDR1 is MNHNS and CDR2 is SASEGT. The CDR3 contains 15 residues. CDR3 loop: CASSEGGGINSPLHF. The CDR3 nucleotides read TGTGCCAGCAGTGAAGGGGGGGGGATTAATTCACCCCTCCACTTT.